This T cell receptor beta chain was captured in a study of blood T cell repertoires in COVID-19. This table comes from immunoSEQ multiplex PCR, and its TCRdb copy is limited to in-frame clones, with some not included. The table lists under 300,000 clones, roughly 90% of them singletons, with approximately 1% in the top ten. Participant age was roughly 18 to 90 years, and participants resided in fewer than 30 US areas. Participant-given clinical history determined each cohort assignment. Cohort 3 recovered donors had two negative PCRs, clearance, or symptom resolution. This clone was seen a single time. The length of the CDR3 is 12 residues. Trimming shortened V by 2 bases and J by 10 bases, and 11 bases separated the two germline ends. CDR1 is MNHNS, CDR2 SASEGT, per germline.

This receptor was identified in a woman in her twenties or thirties who had recovered from COVID-19. The chain recombines TRBV6-1 with TRBJ1-1; TRBD1 is a possible D gene (5 bases). Sequenced material: PBMCs or T cells enriched from blood (not recorded which). The CDR3 sequence: CASSESRQLAFF. The DNA for the CDR3 is TGTGCCAGCAGTGAATCCAGACAGTTAGCTTTCTTT.